This TCR beta chain was identified during a study of molecular identifiers for immune sequencing clone quantification. Notes on the study in general: Clones above 20 RNA copies contained over 98% of effector molecules but under 1% of naive ones. Sizes of highly expanded clones could be underestimated through identical TCRs sharing a barcode.

At least ten counts were recorded for this clonotype. The antigen remains undetermined. Germline-derived CDR1 and CDR2 are GTSNPN and SVGIG (reference sequence). V was pared by 2 bases and J by 8 bases, with 7 bases between. CDR3 size: 11 residues. Previously reported methods and listed TCR primers produced the bulk TCR libraries. From the PCR reads, TCRdb called clonotypes with MiXCR, one entry per CDR3 protein. The profile covers over 600,000 distinct CDR3 sequences, with approximately 20% appearing a single time and roughly 0.83% taken by the ten largest. This TCR derives from a human donor in good health. Some libraries in this study had Jurkat cell RNA spiked in. This chain links TRBV30 with TRBJ2-1; D not certain. Material for sequencing was naive CD8+ T cells from blood, with Jurkat cell RNA spiked in. As for subset: FACS-sorted CD8+CD4-CCR7+CD45RA+ naive T cells. The CDR3 sequence: CAWSPVDEQFF. DNA of the CDR3: TGTGCCTGGAGTCCTGTCGATGAGCAGTTCTTC. The variable domain in full, completed from reference TRBV30 and TRBJ2-1, reads SQTIHQWPATLVQPVGSPLSLECTVEGTSNPNLYWYRQAAGRGLQLLFYSVGIGQISSEVPQNLSASRPQDRQFILSSKKLLLSDSGFYLCAWSPVDEQFFGPGTRLTVL.